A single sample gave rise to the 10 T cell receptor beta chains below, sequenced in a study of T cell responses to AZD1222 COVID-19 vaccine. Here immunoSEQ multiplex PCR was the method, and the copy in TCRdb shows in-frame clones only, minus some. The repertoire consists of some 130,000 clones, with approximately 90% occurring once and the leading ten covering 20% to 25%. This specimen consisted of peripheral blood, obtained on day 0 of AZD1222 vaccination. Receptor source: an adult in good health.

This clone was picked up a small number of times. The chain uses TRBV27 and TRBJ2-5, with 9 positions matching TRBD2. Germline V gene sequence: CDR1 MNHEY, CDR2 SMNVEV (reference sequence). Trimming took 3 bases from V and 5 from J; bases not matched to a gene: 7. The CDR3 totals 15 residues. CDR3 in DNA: TGTGCCAGCAGTTTCAGCGGGGGGCTGCGGGAGACCCAGTACTTC. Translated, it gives CASSFSGGLRETQYF.

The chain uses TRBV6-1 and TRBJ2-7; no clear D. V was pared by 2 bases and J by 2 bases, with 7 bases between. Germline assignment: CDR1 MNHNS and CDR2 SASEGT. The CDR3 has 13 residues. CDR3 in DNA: TGTGCCAGCAGTGAATACAAGACCTACGAGCAGTACTTC. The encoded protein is CASSEYKTYEQYF.

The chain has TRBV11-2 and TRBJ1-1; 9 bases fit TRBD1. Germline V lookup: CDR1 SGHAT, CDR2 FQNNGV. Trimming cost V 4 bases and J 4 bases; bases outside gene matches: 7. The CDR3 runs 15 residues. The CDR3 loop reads CASSYTGGTGTEAFF. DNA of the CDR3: TGTGCCAGCAGCTATACAGGGGGCACGGGCACTGAAGCTTTCTTT. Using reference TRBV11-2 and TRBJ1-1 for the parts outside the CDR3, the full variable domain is EAGVAQSPRYKIIEKRQSVAFWCNPISGHATLYWYQQILGQGPKLLIQFQNNGVVDDSQLPKDRFSAERLKGVDSTLKIQPAKLEDSAVYLCASSYTGGTGTEAFFGQGTRLTVV.

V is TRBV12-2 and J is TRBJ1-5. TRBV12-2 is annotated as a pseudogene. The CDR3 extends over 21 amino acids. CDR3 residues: CASRLVTRGPRAGYSNQPQHF. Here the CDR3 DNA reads TGTGCAAGTCGCTTAGTTACCCGGGGACCTAGAGCAGGTTATAGCAATCAGCCCCAGCATTTT.

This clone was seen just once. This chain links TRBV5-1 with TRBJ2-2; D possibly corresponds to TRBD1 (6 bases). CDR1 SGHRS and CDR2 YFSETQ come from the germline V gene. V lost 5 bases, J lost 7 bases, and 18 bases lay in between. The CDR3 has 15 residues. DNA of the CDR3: TGCGCCAGCAGTCCCCCAAGGGGGATAAACGGGGAGCTGTTTTTT. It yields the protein CASSPPRGINGELFF.

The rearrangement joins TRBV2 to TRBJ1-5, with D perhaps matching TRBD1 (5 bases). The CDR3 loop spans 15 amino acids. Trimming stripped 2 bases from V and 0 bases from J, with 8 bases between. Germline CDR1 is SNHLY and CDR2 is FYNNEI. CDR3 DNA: TGTGCCAGCAGTGAAATGGGACTTAGCAATCAGCCCCAGCATTTT. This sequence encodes CASSEMGLSNQPQHF.

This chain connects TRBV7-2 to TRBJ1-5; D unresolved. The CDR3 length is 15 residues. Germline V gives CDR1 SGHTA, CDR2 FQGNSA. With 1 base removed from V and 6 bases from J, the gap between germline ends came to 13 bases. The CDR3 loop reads CASSLVQDRGQPQHF. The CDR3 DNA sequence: TGTGCCAGCAGCTTAGTCCAGGACCGGGGTCAGCCCCAGCATTTT.

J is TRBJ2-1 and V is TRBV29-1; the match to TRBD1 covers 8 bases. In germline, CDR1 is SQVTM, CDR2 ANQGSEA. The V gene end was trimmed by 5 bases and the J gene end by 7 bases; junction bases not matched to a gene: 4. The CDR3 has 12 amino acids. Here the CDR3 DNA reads TGCAGCGTTCAGGGGGCGGGTAATGAGCAGTTCTTC. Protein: CSVQGAGNEQFF.

CDR3 sequence reads: CASSTPTRGGIYGYTF. Here the CDR3 DNA reads TGTGCCAGCAGCACACCTACCCGAGGGGGAATATATGGCTACACCTTC. The rearrangement uses TRBV7-2 and TRBJ1-2; perhaps TRBD1 as D (6 bases). V was shortened by 5 bases and J by 5 bases, with 21 bases between the two germline ends. Germline V gene sequence: CDR1 SGHTA, CDR2 FQGNSA. The CDR3 has 16 amino acids.

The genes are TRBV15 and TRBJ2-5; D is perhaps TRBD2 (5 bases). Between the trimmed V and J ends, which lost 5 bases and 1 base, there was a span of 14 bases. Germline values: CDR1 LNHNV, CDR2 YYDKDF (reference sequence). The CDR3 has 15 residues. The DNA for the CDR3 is TGTGCCACCAGCCGCGGGCCCAACAGCCAAGAGACCCAGTACTTC. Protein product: CATSRGPNSQETQYF.